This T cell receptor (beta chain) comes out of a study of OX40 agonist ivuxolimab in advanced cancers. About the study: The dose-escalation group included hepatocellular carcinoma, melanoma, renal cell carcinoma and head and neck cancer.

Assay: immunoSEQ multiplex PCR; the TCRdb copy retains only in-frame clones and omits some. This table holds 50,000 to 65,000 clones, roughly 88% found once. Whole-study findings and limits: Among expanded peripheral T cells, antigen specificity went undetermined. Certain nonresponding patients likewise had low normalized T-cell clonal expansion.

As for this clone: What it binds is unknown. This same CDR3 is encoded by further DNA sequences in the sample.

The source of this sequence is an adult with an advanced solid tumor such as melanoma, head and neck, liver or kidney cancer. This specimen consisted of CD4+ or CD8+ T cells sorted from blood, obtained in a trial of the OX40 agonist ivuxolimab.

CDR3 bases: TGCGCCAGCAGCTTGGGACAGGGGGGTGAGACCCAGTACTTC. Amino acid sequence: CASSLGQGGETQYF. This chain links TRBV5-1 with TRBJ2-5, with TRBD1 identical over 9 bases. This CDR3 contains 14 residues. Germline V gene lookup returns CDR1 SGHRS and CDR2 YFSETQ. The V and J ends lost 0 bases and 5 bases, in that order; junction bases with no gene match: 2.